This TCR beta chain came from a study of cytomegalovirus exposure and HLA in healthy donors. Findings and caveats of the study: CMV antigen specificity was confirmed in vitro for three CMV-associated chains. Cytomegalovirus status, reportedly, was diagnosed with high specificity and sensitivity by the classifier.

V was cut by 0 bases and J by 5 bases, with 18 bases left in between. CDR3 length: 17 residues. Per the germline V gene, CDR1 is MRHNA and CDR2 is SNTAGT. The assay was immunoSEQ multiplex PCR, and TCRdb's table has in-frame clones only and misses some. The table shows over 75,000 clones, with roughly 85% occurring only once. Of note for this clone: The antigen remains unidentified.

The specimen was PBMCs. This TCR derives from a man aged 18 to 29 in good health and CMV-seropositive. J is TRBJ2-3 and V is TRBV6-4; no clear D gene. The CDR3 is CASSDSPGLTLGDTQYF. The CDR3 nucleotides are TGTGCCAGCAGTGACTCTCCAGGCCTCACCTTAGGAGATACGCAGTATTTT.